This paragraph reports one TCR beta chain. Germline CDR1 MDHEN, CDR2 SYDVKM. With 8 bases removed from V and 8 bases from J, the gap between germline ends came to 9 bases. The CDR3 is made up of 10 amino acids. The data derive from a study of blood T cell repertoires in COVID-19. In the study overall: Specimens from acute and convalescent COVID-19 originated in the United States, Italy and Spain. PBMCs, B-cell-depleted T cells, or T cells provided the cDNA or gDNA that made up the material.

Per the authors' pipeline: Amplification from reference gene primers served as the basis for estimated nucleated cell counts. TCRdb keeps only in-frame clones here, not all; method: immunoSEQ multiplex PCR. V, J and clone size reflect that table, while D and trimming were determined from the DNA. The data contain 86,000 or so clones, approximately 86% of them singletons. The chain is built from TRBV28 and TRBJ1-2; TRBD1 is a possible D gene (6 bases). This receptor was identified in a middle-aged man with active or convalescent COVID-19. Sample: peripheral blood. The CDR3 reads CASGGEGYTF. In nucleotides, the CDR3 is TGTGCCAGCGGGGGCGAAGGCTACACCTTC.